This TCR beta chain derives from a study of cytotoxic CD8 clonotypes in ibrutinib-treated CLL. As for the study in general: Once treatment had gone on for a median of approximately 11 months, range 6 to 36, response samples were drawn.

Depth targeted 1 in 200,000 to 1 in 1 million T cells, averaging roughly 9.3x coverage per clonotype. Profiling relied on immunoSEQ multiplex PCR, and the TCRdb table lists in-frame clones only, not all of them. Among over 100,000 clones listed, 70% to 90% were seen once. The sequence derives from a human donor with chronic lymphocytic leukemia. Specimen: PBMCs, collected after 24 months of ibrutinib treatment.

This CDR3 reads CASSIGYLTDTQYF. The CDR3 DNA reads as TGTGCCAGTAGTATAGGGTACCTCACAGATACGCAGTATTTT. The V call is TRBV19, the J call TRBJ2-3, with unresolved D. Germline loops: CDR1 LNHDA, CDR2 SQIVND (reference sequence). The CDR3 runs to 14 residues. The V end lost 1 base, the J end lost 2 bases, and 7 bases lay between the germline ends.